This T cell receptor (beta chain) was documented in a study of blood T cell repertoires in COVID-19. Study at large: The origin of the acute and convalescent COVID-19 samples was the United States, Italy and Spain.

For recovered donors of Cohort 3, there were two negative PCRs, clearance, or symptom resolution. The CDR3 is 14 residues long. J was trimmed by 9 bases and V by 6 bases; bases with no gene match: 8. CDR1 and CDR2 (germline): SNHLY, FYNNEI. Only in-frame clones appear in the TCRdb table, and some are missing; sequencing was by immunoSEQ multiplex PCR. The sample shows about 300,000 clones, nearly 90% of them seen only once. This clone showed up just a few times. Sequencing was performed on PBMCs or T cells enriched from blood (not recorded which). The rearrangement links TRBV2 to TRBJ1-6, with 7 positions matching TRBD1. The sequence came from a woman aged 25 to 39 who had recovered from COVID-19. CDR3: CASSSNRGGSPLHF. The CDR3, as DNA: TGTGCCAGCAGCTCCAACAGGGGCGGTTCACCCCTCCACTTT.